The clone carrying this TCR beta chain was seen a few times. Its cognate antigen is unknown. The sample belongs to a study of radiotherapy plus CTLA-4 blockade in lung cancer. Study-level points and caveats: There was expansion of tumor-derived TCR clones in blood after radiotherapy plus ipilimumab.

Only in-frame clones appear in the TCRdb table, and some are missing; sequencing was by immunoSEQ multiplex PCR. The table shows about 62,000 clones, with 60% to 80% occurring only once. With 3 bases removed from V and 6 bases from J, the gap between germline ends came to 16 bases. CDR1 is MDHEN, CDR2 SYDVKM, per germline. The CDR3 runs to 15 residues. The receptor's source is a human donor with non-small cell lung cancer who had a complete response to radiotherapy plus ipilimumab. This specimen was peripheral blood, taken from a patient treated with radiotherapy plus ipilimumab. The chain employs TRBV28 and TRBJ2-3; D is perhaps TRBD2 (6 bases). This CDR3 reads CASSFGGKRWDTQYF. DNA for the CDR3: TGTGCCAGCAGTTTTGGGGGGAAGAGATGGGATACGCAGTATTTT.